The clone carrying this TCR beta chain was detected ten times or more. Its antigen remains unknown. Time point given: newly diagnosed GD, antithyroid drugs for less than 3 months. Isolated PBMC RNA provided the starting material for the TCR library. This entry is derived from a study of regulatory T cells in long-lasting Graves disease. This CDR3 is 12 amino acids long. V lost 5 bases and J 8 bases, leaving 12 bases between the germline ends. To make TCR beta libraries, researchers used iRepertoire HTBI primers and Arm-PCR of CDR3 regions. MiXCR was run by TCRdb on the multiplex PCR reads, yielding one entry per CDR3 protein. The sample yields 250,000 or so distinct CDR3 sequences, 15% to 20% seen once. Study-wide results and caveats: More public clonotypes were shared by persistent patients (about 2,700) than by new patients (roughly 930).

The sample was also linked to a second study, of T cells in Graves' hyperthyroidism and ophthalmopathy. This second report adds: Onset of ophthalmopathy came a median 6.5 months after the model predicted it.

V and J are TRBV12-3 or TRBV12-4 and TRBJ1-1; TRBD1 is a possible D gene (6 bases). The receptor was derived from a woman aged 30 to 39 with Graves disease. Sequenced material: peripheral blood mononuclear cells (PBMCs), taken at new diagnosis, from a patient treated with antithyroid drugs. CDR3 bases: TGTGCCAGCAGTCGCTACAGGGCCGAAGCTTTCTTT. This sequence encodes CASSRYRAEAFF.